The 21 T cell receptor beta chains below all came from one sample that was sequenced in a study of T-cell reconstitution after alpha-beta-depleted transplantation in children. Preparing the TCRbeta library involved the use of unique molecular identifiers. In TCRdb, the PCR reads were re-called with MiXCR into one record per CDR3 protein. The profile shows over 150,000 distinct CDR3 sequences, roughly 7.5% of them singletons. The sample here was PBMCs from the stem cell graft donor, taken from the stem cell graft. These receptors came from a human donor who donated a stem cell graft to a child with Wiskott-Aldrich syndrome.

The V and J genes are TRBV11-2 and TRBJ2-2; perhaps D is TRBD1 or TRBD2 (5 bases each). Trimming stripped 7 bases from V and 7 bases from J, with 13 bases between. The germline gives CDR1 SGHAT, CDR2 FQNNGV. The CDR3 sequence is 13 residues long. Here the CDR3 reads CASIQTGRGELFF. The CDR3 DNA is TGTGCCAGCATCCAAACGGGGCGCGGGGAGCTGTTTTTT.

This clonotype was detected many times. The rearrangement uses TRBV5-1 and TRBJ2-7; 7 bases match TRBD1. The CDR3 is 17 amino acids. The J segment lost 2 bases and the V segment lost 0 bases, leaving 11 bases of the junction unmatched. Germline V gives CDR1 SGHRS, CDR2 YFSETQ. For the CDR3, the DNA is TGCGCCAGCAGCTTGGGGACAGGAAGAGCCCCGACCTACGAGCAGTACTTC. Translating it yields CASSLGTGRAPTYEQYF.

This clonotype was counted many times. V and J are TRBV20-1 and TRBJ2-7; D gene ambiguous. Trimming took 1 base from V and 3 from J, leaving 13 bases between them. The germline V gene encodes CDR1 DFQATT and CDR2 SNEGSKA (reference sequence). The CDR3 is 14 residues long. In DNA form, the CDR3 reads TGCAGTGCTAGAGTCGCTGGGTCTGTCTACGAGCAGTACTTC. This codes for CSARVAGSVYEQYF.

This clonotype was counted many times. This chain uses TRBV7-2 with TRBJ2-3, with 8 bases identical to TRBD2. CDR1 and CDR2 from the germline V gene are SGHTA and FQGNSA. The CDR3 spans 15 residues. V shed 3 bases and J 4 bases; nucleotides not matched to a gene: 6. The CDR3 protein is CASSFGRGVADTQYF. CDR3 DNA: TGTGCCAGCAGCTTCGGGAGGGGGGTCGCAGATACGCAGTATTTT.

The chain uses TRBV20-1 and TRBJ1-2; D is perhaps TRBD1 (5 bases). Trimming removed 6 bases from V and 8 bases from J, with 19 bases in between. CDR1 DFQATT and CDR2 SNEGSKA come from the germline V gene (reference sequence). This CDR3 is 13 amino acids long. The CDR3 DNA is TGCAGTGCCCTCCTCACGGGGGGAGCAGGCTACACCTTC. The encoded protein is CSALLTGGAGYTF.

This clonotype appeared a few times. The germline gene is not matched at one end of the junction; a read error may be the cause. The chain carries TRBV7-2 and TRBJ2-5; 7 bases map to TRBD1. Germline assignment: CDR1 SGHTA and CDR2 FQGNSA. CDR3 length equals 14 residues. This CDR3 reads CASSSGTAQESQYF. The CDR3 DNA reads as TGTGCCAGCAGCTCTGGGACAGCCCAAGAGTCCCAGTACTTC. Full variable domain (remainder filled in from reference TRBV7-2 and TRBJ2-5): GAGVSQSPSNKVTEKGKDVELRCDPISGHTALYWYRQSLGQGLEFLIYFQGNSAPDKSGLPSDRFSAERTGGSVSTLTIQRTQQEDSAVYLCASSSGTAQESQYFGPGTRLLVL.

This clonotype was seen at least ten times. This chain links TRBV11-3 with TRBJ2-1, with 10 bases fitting TRBD2. In germline, CDR1 is SGHNT, CDR2 YENEEA. The CDR3 has 15 residues. V was pared by 5 bases and J by 3 bases, with 4 bases of the junction left unmatched. CDR3 DNA: TGTGCCAGCAGCACTAGGACTAGCGGCTACAATGAGCAGTTCTTC. The encoded protein is CASSTRTSGYNEQFF.

In its sample, this clonotype was seen a few times. The chain carries TRBV7-8 and TRBJ2-7; no firm D call. Germline CDR1 is SGHVS and CDR2 is FQNEAQ. The CDR3 runs 14 residues. Deletions cut 1 base from V and 0 bases from J, with 7 bases between. For the CDR3, the DNA is TGTGCCAGCAGCTTAGGTGGCGGCTCCTACGAGCAGTACTTC. Translation: CASSLGGGSYEQYF.

This clonotype was recorded at least ten times. The rearrangement links TRBV6-5 to TRBJ1-1, with TRBD1 matching 8 bases. After removal of 7 bases from V and 4 bases from J, the junction contained 11 bases not matched to a gene. Per the germline V gene, CDR1 is MNHEY and CDR2 is SVGAGI. This CDR3 region has 15 residues. The CDR3 sequence is CASTPADRAGTEAFF. The CDR3, as DNA: TGTGCCAGCACCCCCGCGGACAGGGCGGGCACTGAAGCTTTCTTT.

This clonotype came up many times. The rearrangement uses TRBV10-3 and TRBJ1-6, with 8 bases fitting TRBD1. The V and J ends lost 0 bases and 7 bases, in that order; junction bases with no gene match: 2. Germline V gene lookup returns CDR1 ENHRY and CDR2 SYGVKD. The CDR3 has 15 amino acids. This CDR3 is CAISESSGGNSPLHF. DNA of the CDR3: TGTGCCATCAGTGAGTCGTCAGGGGGCAATTCACCCCTCCACTTT.

This clonotype came up many times. This rearrangement joins TRBV4-3 to TRBJ2-3, with 10 positions matching TRBD2. Germline-derived CDR1 and CDR2 are LGHNA and YSLEER. The CDR3 is 16 amino acids. The junction had 6 bases not matched to a gene; V was cut back by 0 bases and J by 6 bases. CDR3 DNA sequence: TGCGCCAGCAGCCAAGATCTAGCGGGAGCGGCGGATACGCAGTATTTT. It encodes CASSQDLAGAADTQYF.

This clonotype has a count of ten or more. The chain couples TRBV27 to TRBJ1-2, with 9 nucleotides matching TRBD1. Germline V gene data show CDR1 as MNHEY and CDR2 as SMNVEV (reference sequence). The length of the CDR3 is 15 residues. After removal of 5 bases from V and 7 bases from J, the junction contained 11 bases not matched to a gene. The CDR3 nucleotides read TGTGCCAGCAGTCCGGGACAGGGAGGGTTGGGTGGCTACACCTTC. Protein: CASSPGQGGLGGYTF.

This chain joins TRBV5-6 and TRBJ1-5; 8 bases line up with TRBD1. After removal of 1 base from V and 4 bases from J, the junction contained 4 bases not matched to a gene. The CDR3 covers 15 residues. Germline CDR1 is SGHDT and CDR2 is YYEEEE. The CDR3: CASSLKDRVNQPQHF. The CDR3 DNA reads TGTGCCAGCAGCTTGAAGGACAGGGTAAATCAGCCCCAGCATTTT. The entire variable domain, with the rest obtained from reference TRBV5-6 and TRBJ1-5, is as follows: DAGVTQSPTHLIKTRGQQVTLRCSPKSGHDTVSWYQQALGQGPQFIFQYYEEEERQRGNFPDRFSGHQFPNYSSELNVNALLLGDSALYLCASSLKDRVNQPQHFGDGTRLSIL.

This clonotype was seen many times. The chain has TRBV7-9 and TRBJ2-7, with D perhaps TRBD1 (6 bases). Germline assignment: CDR1 SEHNR and CDR2 FQNEAQ (reference sequence). V was trimmed by 5 bases and J by 3 bases, leaving 11 bases between them. This CDR3 comprises 13 residues. CDR3 nucleotide sequence: TGTGCCAGCAGCGTCGGGACAATCTACGAGCAGTACTTC. This encodes CASSVGTIYEQYF.

This clonotype was seen many times. The rearrangement joins TRBV20-1 to TRBJ1-1; 7 bases agree with TRBD1. Trimming cost V 5 bases and J 4 bases; bases outside gene matches: 4. Per the germline V gene, CDR1 is DFQATT and CDR2 is SNEGSKA (reference sequence). This CDR3 comprises 12 residues. In DNA form, the CDR3 reads TGCAGTGCTCGGCAGGGGGGCACTGAAGCTTTCTTT. This translates into CSARQGGTEAFF.

The V and J genes are TRBV5-1 and TRBJ2-1; 11 bases are shared with TRBD2. Losses at the gene ends were 6 bases for V and 5 bases for J; bases not matched to a gene: 4. Germline values: CDR1 SGHRS, CDR2 YFSETQ. The CDR3 has 14 amino acids. This CDR3 reads CASTSSGGHNEQFF. The CDR3 DNA reads TGCGCCAGCACCTCTAGCGGGGGGCACAATGAGCAGTTCTTC.

This clonotype was picked up many times. The chain is built from TRBV12-3 or TRBV12-4 and TRBJ2-3; D call uncertain. CDR3 size: 14 residues. V was clipped by 4 bases and J by 3 bases, with 11 bases between them. The CDR3 loop is CASSSSDGTDTQYF. In DNA, the CDR3 is TGTGCCAGCAGTTCTTCCGACGGAACAGATACGCAGTATTTT.

This clonotype was found a few times. The chain combines TRBV5-4 with TRBJ2-1, with 11 bases aligning to TRBD2. This CDR3 has 14 amino acids. The J segment lost 8 bases and the V segment lost 4 bases, leaving 5 bases of the junction unmatched. Germline V lookup: CDR1 SGHNT, CDR2 YYREEE (reference sequence). The CDR3 DNA reads TGTGCCAGCAGCAATAGCGGGGGGGCCGATGAGCAGTTCTTC. It translates to CASSNSGGADEQFF.

This sequence joins TRBV2 and TRBJ2-3; 11 nucleotides match TRBD2. The CDR3 has 16 residues. Germline loops: CDR1 SNHLY, CDR2 FYNNEI. Trimming took 6 bases from V and 2 from J; bases not matched to a gene: 7. The CDR3 loop reads CASRRLAGGYTDTQYF. CDR3 DNA sequence: TGTGCCAGCAGGAGGCTAGCGGGAGGTTACACAGATACGCAGTATTTT.

This clonotype was seen repeatedly, ten times or more. CDR3 loop: CSVEAGDREEKLFF. CDR3 bases: TGCAGCGTTGAAGCTGGGGACAGGGAAGAAAAACTGTTTTTT. The J gene is TRBJ1-4, the V gene TRBV29-1; 9 bases agree with TRBD1. Trimming took 1 base from V and 8 from J; bases not matched to a gene: 5. CDR3 size: 14 residues. CDR1 is SQVTM and CDR2 is ANQGSEA in the germline V gene.

Many counts were recorded for this clonotype. CDR3 region: CATRAGVDTEAFF. CDR3 DNA: TGTGCCACCAGGGCGGGGGTGGACACTGAAGCTTTCTTT. The chain couples TRBV24-1 to TRBJ1-1; a possible D gene is TRBD1 (5 bases). Germline loops: CDR1 KGHDR, CDR2 SFDVKD. Trimming removed 7 bases at V and 3 bases at J, with 11 bases between. The CDR3 consists of 13 residues.